These 31 T cell receptor beta chains were all obtained from the same sample, sequenced in a study of lymphopenia after photon versus proton radiotherapy. Produced via immunoSEQ multiplex PCR; TCRdb's table is partial and in-frame only. The sample carries 89,000 or so clones, around 82% recorded once. This specimen was peripheral blood, taken from a patient treated with proton-based radiotherapy. These receptor sequences come from a man aged 55-75 years with pancreatic cancer.

This sequence joins TRBV19 and TRBJ2-3, with D possibly matching TRBD2 (6 bases). V lost 6 bases to trimming and J lost 0 bases, with 7 bases between them. CDR1 is LNHDA, CDR2 SQIVND, per germline (reference sequence). There are 13 residues in the CDR3. For the CDR3, the DNA is TGTGCCAGTAGCGGGAGTAGCACAGATACGCAGTATTTT. Its translation is CASSGSSTDTQYF.

The chain couples TRBV19 to TRBJ1-1; D perhaps matches TRBD1 (5 bases). CDR1 is LNHDA, CDR2 SQIVND, per germline (reference sequence). V dropped 6 bases and J dropped 4 bases, with 12 bases sitting between them. The CDR3 has 13 residues. Written as DNA, the CDR3 is TGTGCCAGTAGAACAGGCGGGAGCACTGAAGCTTTCTTT. Protein: CASRTGGSTEAFF. The variable domain in full, with the rest retrieved from reference TRBV19 and TRBJ1-1, is DGGITQSPKYLFRKEGQNVTLSCEQNLNHDAMYWYRQDPGQGLRLIYYSQIVNDFQKGDIAEGYSVSREKKESFPLTVTSAQKNPTAFYLCASRTGGSTEAFFGQGTRLTVV.

This chain joins TRBV6-5 and TRBJ2-7, with D possibly matching TRBD2 (5 bases). Per the germline V gene, CDR1 is MNHEY and CDR2 is SVGAGI. The CDR3 has 15 residues. Trimming pared 0 bases from V and 2 bases from J, leaving 11 bases between. In DNA, the CDR3 is TGTGCCAGCAGTTACTCCTACGACGGGACCTACGAGCAGTACTTC. Protein: CASSYSYDGTYEQYF.

The rearrangement links TRBV21-1 to TRBJ2-7; TRBD2, the table's D call, lacks a check against the DNA. TRBV21-1 is a pseudogene segment. The CDR3 consists of 16 residues. The CDR3 protein is CASSKVGGRDSYEQYF. The CDR3 nucleotides are TGTGCCAGCAGCAAAGTAGGCGGGAGGGACTCCTACGAGCAGTACTTC.

The genes are TRBV29-1 and TRBJ2-3; no definite D call. The CDR3 is 12 amino acids. Germline assignment: CDR1 SQVTM and CDR2 ANQGSEA. V lost 6 bases to trimming and J lost 1 base, with 8 bases between them. This CDR3 is CSVPKGTDTQYF. CDR3 coding DNA: TGCAGCGTCCCCAAGGGCACAGATACGCAGTATTTT.

The chain joins TRBV7-8 to TRBJ1-6; D unclear. Looked up from germline, CDR1 is SGHVS and CDR2 is FQNEAQ. V was pared by 1 base and J by 7 bases, with 11 bases between. The CDR3 runs to 15 residues. The CDR3 nucleotides read TGTGCCAGCAGCTTAGAACGGGGTATGAATTCACCCCTCCACTTT. It translates to CASSLERGMNSPLHF.

The gene calls are TRBV27 and TRBJ1-2, with 11 bases matching TRBD1. CDR3 size: 14 residues. The germline CDR1 and CDR2 sequences are MNHEY and SMNVEV (reference sequence). Losses at the gene ends were 6 bases for V and 8 bases for J; bases not matched to a gene: 8. CDR3 loop: CASRPVGQGVGYTF. DNA of the CDR3: TGTGCCAGCAGGCCGGTGGGACAGGGGGTCGGCTACACCTTC.

The chain uses TRBV2 and TRBJ2-3; no firm D call. This CDR3 region has 14 residues. From germline, CDR1 is SNHLY and CDR2 FYNNEI. The ends were cut back, 1 base at V and 6 bases at J, with 11 bases in the middle. CDR3 sequence: CASSEGLLGDTQYF. CDR3 sequence (DNA): TGTGCCAGCAGTGAAGGACTGCTAGGGGATACGCAGTATTTT.

The CDR3 sequence: CASSWRLARPAGGTDTQYF. CDR3 nucleotide sequence: TGCGCCAGCAGCTGGCGACTAGCGCGACCTGCAGGAGGCACAGATACGCAGTATTTT. The V call is TRBV5-1, the J call TRBJ2-3; 8 bases align to TRBD2. The J segment lost 1 base and the V segment lost 3 bases, leaving 16 bases of the junction unmatched. The CDR3 length is 19 residues. Germline values: CDR1 SGHRS, CDR2 YFSETQ.

The chain employs TRBV7-8 and TRBJ1-3; D gene uncertain. Trimming removed 4 bases at V and 3 bases at J, with 19 bases between. In germline, CDR1 is SGHVS, CDR2 FQNEAQ. This CDR3 is 17 amino acids long. The CDR3 DNA follows: TGTGCCAGCAGCTCGCTCGTTAGGGAGGGTGATGGAAACACCATATATTTT. Protein sequence: CASSSLVREGDGNTIYF. Looking up the rest from reference TRBV7-8 and TRBJ1-3 gives the full variable domain: GAGVSQSPRYKVAKRGQDVALRCDPISGHVSLFWYQQALGQGPEFLTYFQNEAQLDKSGLPSDRFFAERPEGSVSTLKIQRTQQEDSAVYLCASSSLVREGDGNTIYFGEGSWLTVV.

The V and J genes are TRBV6-6 and TRBJ2-7; D may be TRBD1 or TRBD2 (5 bases each). V was cut by 6 bases and J by 6 bases, with 18 bases left in between. Germline V CDR1 and CDR2: MNHNY, SVGAGI (reference sequence). The CDR3 spans 14 residues. CDR3 sequence (DNA): TGTGCCAGCAGCTTTCCCGGGACGGCTGCCGAGCAGTACTTC. This translates into CASSFPGTAAEQYF.

The V call is TRBV7-8, the J call TRBJ1-1, with D tentatively TRBD1 (6 bases). CDR3 length: 14 amino acids. The germline V gene has CDR1 SGHVS and CDR2 FQNEAQ. V gave up 5 bases and J gave up 4 bases, with 14 bases separating them. CDR3 nucleotide sequence: TGTGCCAGCAGCCTCCTAGACAGGACCACTGAAGCTTTCTTT. Translating it yields CASSLLDRTTEAFF.

This clone was seen more than once but under ten times. V is TRBV5-6 and J is TRBJ2-7; tentatively, D is TRBD2 (6 bases). The CDR3 totals 14 residues. Trimming pared 3 bases from V and 0 bases from J, leaving 10 bases between. CDR1 is SGHDT, CDR2 YYEEEE, per germline. The CDR3 region is CASSWRGNSYEQYF. The CDR3 region has the DNA TGTGCCAGCAGCTGGCGGGGAAACTCCTACGAGCAGTACTTC.

The sample holds one count of this clone. The chain combines TRBV5-4 with TRBJ2-4, with D uncertain. CDR3 length: 14 residues. Trimming left V 2 bases short and J 4 bases short, with 10 bases between. Germline V gene data show CDR1 as SGHNT and CDR2 as YYREEE (reference sequence). The CDR3 here is CASSFEGRKNIQYF. The CDR3 DNA follows: TGTGCCAGCAGCTTCGAAGGGCGGAAAAACATTCAGTACTTC.

This chain joins TRBV5-6 and TRBJ1-2; a possible D gene is TRBD1 (6 bases). Germline loops: CDR1 SGHDT, CDR2 YYEEEE. The germline V and J ends were trimmed by 3 bases and 6 bases, with 15 bases remaining between them. The CDR3 sequence is 14 residues long. CDR3 nucleotides: TGTGCCAGCAGCTCCCGTTCTTGGGGGCATGGCTACACCTTC. Translating it yields CASSSRSWGHGYTF.

This clone was picked up one time. The V gene is TRBV28, the J gene TRBJ1-1, with D possibly matching TRBD1 (6 bases). This CDR3 contains 14 residues. Germline V gene sequence: CDR1 MDHEN, CDR2 SYDVKM. V lost 5 bases to trimming and J lost 4 bases, with 14 bases between them. This CDR3 reads CASSIGGVSTEAFF. The CDR3 DNA reads TGTGCCAGCAGTATAGGGGGGGTAAGCACTGAAGCTTTCTTT.

The rearrangement uses TRBV27 and TRBJ2-2; no reliable D call. Germline CDR1 and CDR2: MNHEY and SMNVEV (reference sequence). The CDR3 loop spans 14 amino acids. Between the trimmed V and J ends, which lost 2 bases and 9 bases, there was a span of 13 bases. The CDR3 nucleotides read TGTGCCAGCAGTTTAGACCAGTTTGCATGGGAGCTGTTTTTT. Translation: CASSLDQFAWELFF.

CDR3 sequence: CASSSRQGGYEQYF. CDR3 DNA sequence: TGTGCCAGCAGCTCCCGACAGGGAGGCTACGAGCAGTACTTC. The chain combines TRBV5-4 with TRBJ2-7; perhaps TRBD1 as D (7 bases). Trimming took off 3 bases at V and 3 bases at J, with 13 bases between the two ends. Germline CDR1 and CDR2: SGHNT and YYREEE (reference sequence). This CDR3 is 14 amino acids long. The full variable domain, in which reference TRBV5-4 and TRBJ2-7 provide the parts outside the CDR3, is ETGVTQSPTHLIKTRGQQVTLRCSSQSGHNTVSWYQQALGQGPQFIFQYYREEENGRGNFPPRFSGLQFPNYSSELNVNALELDDSALYLCASSSRQGGYEQYFGPGTRLTVT.

The chain recombines TRBV29-1 with TRBJ2-3; D possibly corresponds to TRBD2 (5 bases). CDR3 size: 14 residues. The germline V gene encodes CDR1 SQVTM and CDR2 ANQGSEA. Between the trimmed V and J ends, which lost 3 bases and 1 base, there was a span of 11 bases. CDR3 sequence (DNA): TGCAGCGTTGACCTAGGCGGGCGCACAGATACGCAGTATTTT. It translates to CSVDLGGRTDTQYF.

The rearrangement links TRBV28 to TRBJ2-1; perhaps TRBD2 as D (6 bases). V was shortened by 10 bases and J by 0 bases, with 19 bases between the two germline ends. The CDR3 is 16 residues long. Germline V lookup: CDR1 MDHEN, CDR2 SYDVKM. In DNA form, the CDR3 reads TGTGCCACCCTAGGCCGTGGAGGGACCTCCTACAATGAGCAGTTCTTC. Protein: CATLGRGGTSYNEQFF.

The chain recombines TRBV5-1 with TRBJ1-5; D is uncertain. Trimming took 0 bases from V and 5 from J, leaving 12 bases between them. Germline-derived CDR1 and CDR2 are SGHRS and YFSETQ. The CDR3 length is 15 residues. The CDR3 DNA sequence: TGCGCCAGCAGCTTGGATTTAGGTGGGGATCAGCCCCAGCATTTT. It codes for CASSLDLGGDQPQHF.

The rearrangement joins TRBV2 to TRBJ1-5, with no clear D. This CDR3 has 13 amino acids. V lost 7 bases and J 5 bases, leaving 12 bases between the germline ends. Germline-derived CDR1 and CDR2 are SNHLY and FYNNEI. The CDR3 DNA is TGTGCCAGCACGAGTATTCGCGATCAGCCCCAGCATTTT. Protein: CASTSIRDQPQHF.

The rearrangement joins TRBV6-5 to TRBJ2-1; 9 nucleotides match TRBD2. V trimming: 6 bases; J trimming: 8 bases; junction bases outside the gene matches: 5. The CDR3 runs 13 residues. Germline loops: CDR1 MNHEY, CDR2 SVGAGI. The CDR3 coding sequence is TGTGCCAGCAGAGAGTGGACTAGCGATGAGCAGTTCTTC. Its protein product is CASREWTSDEQFF.

The chain couples TRBV18 to TRBJ2-1; 11 bases are a match to TRBD1. The V segment lost 3 bases and the J segment 7 bases; nucleotides outside the gene matches: 5. From germline, CDR1 is KGHSH and CDR2 LQKENI. There are 15 residues in the CDR3. CDR3 sequence: CASSPGQGGKNEQFF. CDR3 in DNA: TGTGCCAGCTCACCGGGACAGGGGGGGAAGAATGAGCAGTTCTTC.

This clone is a singleton in its sample. The rearrangement links TRBV6-5 to TRBJ1-2; D might be TRBD1 (5 bases). There are 12 residues in the CDR3. V dropped 5 bases and J dropped 8 bases, with 12 bases sitting between them. In germline, CDR1 is MNHEY, CDR2 SVGAGI. The DNA of the CDR3 is TGTGCCAGCAGTACTAGGGGAGGCGGCTACACCTTC. Translation: CASSTRGGGYTF.

In its sample, this clone was seen once. The chain links TRBV28 to TRBJ2-4, with D possibly matching TRBD2 (7 bases). CDR3 length equals 15 residues. V gave up 5 bases and J gave up 5 bases, with 16 bases separating them. Germline-derived CDR1 and CDR2 are MDHEN and SYDVKM. Here the CDR3 reads CASSPPGAGENIQYF. CDR3 coding DNA: TGTGCCAGCAGTCCCCCGGGGGCGGGAGAAAACATTCAGTACTTC.

A remark on this clone: A read error is likely, as this CDR3 ends without the conserved phenylalanine or tryptophan. The DNA is omitted, as the CDR3 cannot be located on it reliably, and the CDR3 follows TCRdb's listing. This sequence joins TRBV6-5 and TRBJ1-3; the table calls TRBD1, which could not be checked here. CDR1 is MNHEY and CDR2 is SVGAGI in the germline V gene. The CDR3 adds up to 12 amino acids, both ends counted. The CDR3 loop is CASSGWEGQGAR.

This clone has more than one count but fewer than ten. V gene TRBV5-4 combines with J gene TRBJ2-3, with D perhaps matching TRBD1 (5 bases). The CDR3 consists of 14 residues. V was shortened by 4 bases and J by 3 bases, with 12 bases between the two germline ends. Per germline, CDR1 SGHNT and CDR2 YYREEE (reference sequence). The CDR3 coding sequence is TGTGCCAGCAGCCCTAGACAGATGACAGATACGCAGTATTTT. Translation gives CASSPRQMTDTQYF.

This clone was detected only once. This chain uses TRBV2 with TRBJ1-2; D not certain. In germline, CDR1 is SNHLY, CDR2 FYNNEI. The CDR3 extends over 13 amino acids. V was pared by 8 bases and J by 8 bases, with 18 bases between. The CDR3 coding sequence is TGTGCCAGCGACCTTACCGAGCGAGAAGGCTACACCTTC. Translation gives CASDLTEREGYTF. The full variable domain, its missing parts supplied by reference TRBV2 and TRBJ1-2, is EPEVTQTPSHQVTQMGQEVILRCVPISNHLYFYWYRQILGQKVEFLVSFYNNEISEKSEIFDDQFSVERPDGSNFTLKIRSTKLEDSAMYFCASDLTEREGYTFGSGTRLTVV.

The chain uses TRBV11-1 and TRBJ2-1; 14 nucleotides agree with TRBD2. CDR1 is SGHAT and CDR2 is FQDESV in the germline V gene (reference sequence). After removal of 5 bases from V and 7 bases from J, the junction contained 4 bases not matched to a gene. The CDR3 has 15 amino acids. In nucleotides, the CDR3 is TGTGCCAGCAGCCAGGGACTAGCGGGAGAGAATGAGCAGTTCTTC. Translated, it gives CASSQGLAGENEQFF.

CDR3 loop: CASSLPNGTVPKNIQYF. CDR3 DNA: TGTGCCAGCAGCTTACCTAACGGGACAGTCCCCAAAAACATTCAGTACTTC. V gene TRBV7-6 combines with J gene TRBJ2-4; 7 nucleotides align to TRBD1. The CDR3 covers 17 residues. Germline loops: CDR1 SGHVS, CDR2 FNYEAQ. V lost 2 bases, J lost 2 bases, and 9 bases stayed unmatched.